This TCR beta chain was sequenced during a study of identical twins. TCRdb redid the calling of the 5' RACE reads with MiXCR, one entry per CDR3 protein. The repertoire consists of around 960,000 distinct CDR3 sequences, with 9% to 15% occurring once and the leading ten covering 1.5% to 2%. The V end lost 5 bases, the J end lost 2 bases, and 10 bases lay between the germline ends. CDR3 length: 14 residues. The table lists this clonotype with a few counts. A further study also used this sample, focusing on yellow fever vaccine responses in identical twins.

This sequence joins TRBV12-3 or TRBV12-4 and TRBJ2-1; no reliable D call. The sequence was collected from a woman aged 18-29 years in good health. Sequenced input: PBMCs. CDR3 coding DNA: TGTGCCAGCAGTCCCAGTCCCCCCTACAATGAGCAGTTCTTC. Translated, it gives CASSPSPPYNEQFF.